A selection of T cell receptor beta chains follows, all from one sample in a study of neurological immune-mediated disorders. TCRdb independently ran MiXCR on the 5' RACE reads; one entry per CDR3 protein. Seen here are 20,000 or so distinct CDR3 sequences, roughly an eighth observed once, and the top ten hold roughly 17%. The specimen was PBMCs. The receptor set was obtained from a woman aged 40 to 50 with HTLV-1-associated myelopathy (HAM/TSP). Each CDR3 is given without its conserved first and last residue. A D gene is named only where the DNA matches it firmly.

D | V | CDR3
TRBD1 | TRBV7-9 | ASSSQGANTGELY
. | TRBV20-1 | SAIRTVGNEQF
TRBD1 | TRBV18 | ASSPDRGNYGYT
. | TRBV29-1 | SVGDGGEKLF
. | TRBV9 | ASSVEPTGADTQY
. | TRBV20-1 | SVTTAGSSYNSPLH
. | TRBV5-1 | ASSLEVRPGNTIY
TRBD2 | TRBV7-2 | ASSLRTSGGHNEQF
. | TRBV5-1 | ASSTVLEGGYNEQF
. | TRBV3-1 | ASSQFSDAREEQF
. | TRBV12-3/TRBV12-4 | ASSSRGSGNQPQH
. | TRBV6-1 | ASSDRGLPGNTIY